This T cell receptor beta chain was obtained from a study of shared clonotypes between healthy human individuals. The DNA input per sorted-subset replicate PCR was 200 ng, corresponding to 25,000 to 35,000 T cell genomes. Assay: immunoSEQ multiplex PCR; the TCRdb copy retains only in-frame clones and omits some. Here the sample spans around 550,000 clones, approximately 95% being singletons. Trimming took 8 bases from V and 1 from J, leaving 16 bases between them. The CDR3 extends over 14 amino acids. This clonotype was obtained from a woman aged 25 to 39 in good health. Material: naive CD4+ T cells sorted from blood. Described subset: CD45RA+ positively selected. This chain joins TRBV5-3 and TRBJ2-7; possible D gene TRBD2, 5 bases. TRBV5-3 is annotated as an ORF whose role is uncertain. The CDR3 DNA sequence: TGTGCCAGCAGCGCCGGACTCGATTCCTACGAGCAGTACTTC. Translation gives CASSAGLDSYEQYF.